A single sample gave rise to the 9 T cell receptor beta chains below, sequenced in a study of T-cell memory formation after mild COVID-19. TCRdb fed the 5' RACE reads into MiXCR, producing one record per CDR3 protein. Of a few hundred thousand distinct CDR3 sequences listed, about a fifth are singletons. The source material was PBMCs or a T cell subset sorted from them (not recorded which). The receptor set was obtained from an adult woman who had mild COVID-19 (a few samples of this study predate the infection). Cell type and time point are not known.

At least ten counts were recorded for this clonotype. The gene calls are TRBV7-9 and TRBJ2-2, with D hard to call. This CDR3 comprises 15 residues. The ends were cut back, 5 bases at V and 2 bases at J, with 12 bases in the middle. The germline V gene encodes CDR1 SEHNR and CDR2 FQNEAQ (reference sequence). CDR3 residues: CASSRTSGNTGELFF. CDR3 in DNA: TGTGCCAGCAGCCGAACTTCCGGCAACACCGGGGAGCTGTTTTTT.

This clonotype was recorded many times. This rearrangement joins TRBV5-1 to TRBJ2-5; 12 positions agree with TRBD2. This CDR3 has 14 amino acids. Germline CDR1 and CDR2: SGHRS and YFSETQ. The trim removed 4 bases at V and 3 bases at J, leaving 1 base unmatched. The CDR3 bases are TGCGCCAGCAGCCGGACTAGCGGGGAAGAGACCCAGTACTTC. It yields the protein CASSRTSGEETQYF.

This clonotype appeared a few times. The chain joins TRBV9 to TRBJ2-7; a possible D gene is TRBD2 (5 bases). The V and J ends lost 0 bases and 5 bases respectively, with 15 bases between them. Germline CDR1 and CDR2: SGDLS and YYNGEE. The CDR3 totals 15 residues. Written as DNA, the CDR3 is TGTGCCAGCAGCGTAGGTCCGGGGTCAAGGGACGAGCAGTACTTC. Residues: CASSVGPGSRDEQYF.

The V call is TRBV7-8, the J call TRBJ1-2; D remains unclear. The CDR3 covers 14 residues. Trimming took off 2 bases at V and 4 bases at J, with 11 bases between the two ends. In germline, CDR1 is SGHVS, CDR2 FQNEAQ. CDR3 in DNA: TGTGCCAGCAGCTTATCGGGTTCGGTCTATGGCTACACCTTC. Translated, it gives CASSLSGSVYGYTF.

The gene calls are TRBV4-1 and TRBJ1-6; 7 bases line up with TRBD1. V lost 0 bases, J lost 7 bases, and 3 bases stayed unmatched. The germline V gene encodes CDR1 MGHRA and CDR2 YSYEKL. The CDR3 has 15 amino acids. For the CDR3, the DNA is TGCGCCAGCAGCCAAGAGCACAGGGGCAATTCACCCCTCCACTTT. This sequence encodes CASSQEHRGNSPLHF.

This clonotype was counted ten times or more. CDR3 DNA sequence: TGTGCCAGTGGGACAGGGTTTGAGCAGTACTTC. Translation: CASGTGFEQYF. This chain uses TRBV6-2 or TRBV6-3 with TRBJ2-7; 9 bases align to TRBD1. Germline lookup yields CDR1 MNHEY and CDR2 SVGEGT. With V trimmed by 9 bases and J by 7 bases, 4 bases remained unmatched. This CDR3 region has 11 residues.

The table lists this clonotype with a few counts. This chain uses TRBV29-1 with TRBJ1-1; D not resolved. The CDR3 covers 11 residues. V dropped 4 bases and J dropped 1 base, with 4 bases sitting between them. The V gene's germline CDR1 is SQVTM and CDR2 ANQGSEA. The CDR3 DNA sequence: TGCAGCGTTGCGGCGAACACTGAAGCTTTCTTT. It is translated as CSVAANTEAFF. Looking up the rest from reference TRBV29-1 and TRBJ1-1 gives the full variable domain: SAVISQKPSRDICQRGTSLTIQCQVDSQVTMMFWYRQQPGQSLTLIATANQGSEATYESGFVIDKFPISRPNLTFSTLTVSNMSPEDSSIYLCSVAANTEAFFGQGTRLTVV.

In DNA form, the CDR3 reads TGTGCCAGCAGCGAAACAGGGTCCCGTAATGAAAAACTGTTTTTT. Protein sequence: CASSETGSRNEKLFF. V gene TRBV7-2 combines with J gene TRBJ1-4; perhaps TRBD1 as D (6 bases). Germline CDR1 and CDR2: SGHTA and FQGNSA. This CDR3 region has 15 residues. Trimming took 5 bases from V and 4 from J, leaving 14 bases between them.

The table lists this clonotype with a few counts. V is TRBV9 and J is TRBJ1-5, with D possibly matching TRBD1 (5 bases). The CDR3 loop spans 15 amino acids. Germline assignment: CDR1 SGDLS and CDR2 YYNGEE. V lost 3 bases, J lost 6 bases, and 16 bases lay in between. CDR3 nucleotide sequence: TGTGCCAGCAGCGGGGACCATTCATCCCCTCAGCCCCAGCATTTT. Its translation: CASSGDHSSPQPQHF.